This TCR beta chain was captured by sequencing in a study of vaccination effects on CD4 cells after COVID-19. Overall study context: Sequencing was preceded by expansion of antigen-specific CD4+ T cells with viral peptide pools in the ViraFEST assay. Post-vaccine specimens were collected at a median of 72 days following the second dose. Each of three convalescent patients underwent sampling at an early and a late point after vaccination.

The CDR3 sequence is 14 residues long. The ends lost 10 bases at V and 5 bases at J; junction bases unmatched: 9. Germline-derived CDR1 and CDR2 are ENHRY and SYGVKD. Subsequent to a culture period of 10 to 11 days, CD4+ T cells were isolated. From March to December 2020, the person had a SARS-CoV-2 infection that was confirmed by PCR. Two-dose vaccination with either BNT162b2 or mRNA-1273 was given to the participants. Cultures received IL-2 medium that replaced half the medium on days 3 and 7. With respect to this clone: As yet, its antigen is unknown.

Clones were sequenced by immunoSEQ multiplex PCR, and TCRdb holds only the in-frame ones, with some missing. The data contain some 31,000 clones, about 68% of them singletons. This sequence joins TRBV10-3 and TRBJ1-1; 11 nucleotides match TRBD1. This material consisted of CD4+ T cells from PBMCs cultured without peptide, taken after COVID-19 vaccination. This TCR was recovered from a human donor who had a prior SARS-CoV-2 infection. CDR3 DNA sequence: TGTGCCACCAAGAGGGGACAGGGGGGAACTGAAGCTTTCTTT. Protein: CATKRGQGGTEAFF.